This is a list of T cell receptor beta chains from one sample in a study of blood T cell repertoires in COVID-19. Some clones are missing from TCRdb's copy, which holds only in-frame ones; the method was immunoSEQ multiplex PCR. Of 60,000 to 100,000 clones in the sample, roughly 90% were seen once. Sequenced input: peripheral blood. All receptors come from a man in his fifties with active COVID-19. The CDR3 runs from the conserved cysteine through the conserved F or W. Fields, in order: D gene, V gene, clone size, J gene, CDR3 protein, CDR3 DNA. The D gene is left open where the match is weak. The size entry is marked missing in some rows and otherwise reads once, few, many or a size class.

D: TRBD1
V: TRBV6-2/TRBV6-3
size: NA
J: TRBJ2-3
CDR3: CASSSRGRGTDTQYF
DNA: TGTGCCAGCAGTTCAAGGGGGCGAGGGACAGATACGCAGTATTTT

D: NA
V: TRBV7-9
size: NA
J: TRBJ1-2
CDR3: CASSVGQLNYGYTF
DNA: TGTGCCAGCAGCGTTGGACAGCTTAACTATGGCTACACCTTC

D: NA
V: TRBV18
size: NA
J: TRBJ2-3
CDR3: CASCPTGTSTDTQYF
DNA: TGTGCCAGCTGCCCGACAGGGACTAGCACAGATACGCAGTATTTT

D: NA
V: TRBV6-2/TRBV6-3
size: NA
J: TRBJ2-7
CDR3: CASSYSRGRSSYEQYF
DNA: TGTGCCAGCAGTTACTCGCGGGGTCGGAGCTCCTACGAGCAGTACTTC

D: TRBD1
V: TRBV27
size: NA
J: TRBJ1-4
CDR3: CASSEDRGGKLFF
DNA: TGTGCCAGCAGTGAGGACAGGGGAGGAAAACTGTTTTTT

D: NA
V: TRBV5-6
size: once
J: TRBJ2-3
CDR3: CASSSNTDTQYF
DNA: TGTGCCAGCAGCTCAAACACAGATACGCAGTATTTT

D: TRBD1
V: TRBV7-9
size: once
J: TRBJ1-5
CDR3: CASSYTTGAPAQPQHF
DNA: TGTGCCAGCAGCTACACGACAGGGGCCCCGGCTCAGCCCCAGCATTTT

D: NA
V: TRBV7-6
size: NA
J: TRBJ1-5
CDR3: CASSSRINQPQHF
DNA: TGTGCCAGCAGCTCCAGGATAAATCAGCCCCAGCATTTT

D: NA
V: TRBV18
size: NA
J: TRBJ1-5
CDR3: CASSPSSNQPQHF
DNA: TGTGCCAGCTCACCCTCTAGCAATCAGCCCCAGCATTTT

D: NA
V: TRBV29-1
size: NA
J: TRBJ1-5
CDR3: CSVITGSNQPQHF
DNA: TGCAGCGTAATAACAGGGAGCAATCAGCCCCAGCATTTT

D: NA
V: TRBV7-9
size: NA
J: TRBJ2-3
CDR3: CASPEGTSTDTQYF
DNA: TGTGCCAGCCCGGAGGGAACTAGCACAGATACGCAGTATTTT

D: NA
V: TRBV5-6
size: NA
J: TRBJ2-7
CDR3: CASSTRLERYEQYF
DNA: TGTGCCAGCAGCACTAGACTGGAGAGATACGAGCAGTACTTC

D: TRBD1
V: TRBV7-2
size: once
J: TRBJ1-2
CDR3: CASSFRGQGRGGYTF
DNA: TGTGCCAGCAGCTTTCGGGGACAGGGAAGAGGAGGCTACACCTTC

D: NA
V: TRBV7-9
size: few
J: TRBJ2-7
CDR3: CASSPVAGAAYEQYF
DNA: TGTGCCAGCAGCCCTGTGGCGGGGGCTGCCTACGAGCAGTACTTC

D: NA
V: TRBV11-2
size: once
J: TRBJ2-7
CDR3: CASSPDRVYEQYF
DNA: TGTGCCAGCAGCCCGGACAGAGTCTACGAGCAGTACTTC

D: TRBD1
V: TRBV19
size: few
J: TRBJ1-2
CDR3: CASSPGTGNYGYTF
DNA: TGTGCCAGTAGCCCCGGGACAGGCAACTATGGCTACACCTTC

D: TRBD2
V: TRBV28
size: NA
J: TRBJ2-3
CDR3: CASLSGGVTDTQYF
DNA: TGTGCCAGCCTTAGCGGGGGGGTTACAGATACGCAGTATTTT

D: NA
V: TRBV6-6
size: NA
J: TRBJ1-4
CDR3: CASSYSNGGSREKLFF
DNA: TGTGCCAGCAGTTACTCGAATGGGGGCAGTAGGGAAAAACTGTTTTTT